A single T cell receptor beta chain is shown here with its context. These data belong to a study of blood T cell repertoires in COVID-19. About the study: PBMCs, B-cell-depleted T cells, or T cells provided the cDNA or gDNA that made up the material.

Patients of the Seattle cohort, enrolled during active infection, were followed longitudinally. Germline V gene lookup returns CDR1 MNHNY and CDR2 SVGAGI (reference sequence). Trimming removed 7 bases from V and 7 bases from J; junction bases left unmatched: 11. This CDR3 has 14 amino acids. Data came from immunoSEQ multiplex PCR; TCRdb stores just in-frame clones and leaves some out. The sample lists about 220,000 clones; approximately 90% were seen once. The clonotype originates from a woman in her forties or fifties with COVID-19, enrolled during active disease. Input material: peripheral blood. The V and J genes are TRBV6-6 and TRBJ2-7; 9 nucleotides align to TRBD1. The CDR3 nucleotides are TGTGCCAGCAATCCTGGGACAGGGTTTAGGGAGCAGTACTTC. It codes for CASNPGTGFREQYF.